The TCR beta chain described here comes from a study of T-cell memory formation after mild COVID-19. Whole-study results and caveats: Day 37-peaking second-wave clones had unconfirmed SARS-CoV-2 specificity.

For this clonotype: Its antigen is as yet unknown.

TCRdb reprocessed the 5' RACE reads via MiXCR and lists one record per CDR3 protein. The table records around 7,000 distinct CDR3 sequences, roughly 30% of them present only once. Trimming cost V 0 bases and J 4 bases, with 15 bases left between them. The CDR3 is 16 residues long. Germline V gene data show CDR1 as SGHRS and CDR2 as YFSETQ. The sequenced sample consisted of PBMCs or a T cell subset sorted from them (not recorded which). This sequence was found in an adult woman who had mild COVID-19 (a few samples of this study predate the infection). Cell type and time point are not known. V and J are TRBV5-1 and TRBJ2-3, with D possibly matching TRBD2 (5 bases). CDR3 coding DNA: TGCGCCAGCAGCTTGGCCGGGATGGGTGCATCAGATACGCAGTATTTT. It is translated as CASSLAGMGASDTQYF.